This TCR beta chain was recovered during a study of blood T cells in healthy people across ages. A sample-barcoded 5' primer and a J-beta primer mix were used in a second PCR of roughly 7 to 11 cycles. TCRdb analysed the 5' RACE reads with MiXCR anew, one entry per CDR3 protein. The data hold about 1,000,000 distinct CDR3 sequences, with around 45% observed a single time. This CDR3 is 12 amino acids long. CDR1 and CDR2 (germline): GTSNPN, SVGIG (reference sequence). V was cut by 4 bases and J by 2 bases, with 7 bases left in between. The source is a woman aged 60 to 75 in good health. Sequencing was done on a sample of blood. The chain carries TRBV30 and TRBJ2-3; D could derive from TRBD1 or TRBD2 (5 bases each). CDR3 loop: CAWMGDTDTQYF. CDR3 coding DNA: TGTGCCTGGATGGGGGACACAGATACGCAGTATTTT.